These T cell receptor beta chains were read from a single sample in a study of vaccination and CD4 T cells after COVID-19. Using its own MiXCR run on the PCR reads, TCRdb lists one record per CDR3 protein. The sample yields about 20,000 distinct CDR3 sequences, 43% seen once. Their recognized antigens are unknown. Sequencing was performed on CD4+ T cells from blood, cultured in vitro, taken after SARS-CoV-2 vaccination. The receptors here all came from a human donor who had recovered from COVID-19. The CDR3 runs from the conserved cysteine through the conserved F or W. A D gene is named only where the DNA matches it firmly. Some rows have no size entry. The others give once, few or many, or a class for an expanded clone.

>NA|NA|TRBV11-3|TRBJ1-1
CASSPGGRENTEAFF
TGTGCCAGCAGCCCCGGGGGGCGCGAGAACACTGAAGCTTTCTTT
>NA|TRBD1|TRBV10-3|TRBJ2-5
CAISDGGQETQYF
TGTGCCATCAGTGATGGGGGACAGGAGACCCAGTACTTC
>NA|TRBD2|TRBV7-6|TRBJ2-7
CASSPLAAASYEQYF
TGTGCCAGCAGCCCACTAGCGGCGGCCTCCTACGAGCAGTACTTC
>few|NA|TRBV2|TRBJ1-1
CASTWAGRDTEAFF
TGTGCCAGCACTTGGGCAGGGAGGGACACTGAAGCTTTCTTT
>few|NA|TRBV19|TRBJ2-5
CASSWRQQETQYF
TGTGCCAGTAGTTGGCGGCAGCAAGAGACCCAGTACTTC
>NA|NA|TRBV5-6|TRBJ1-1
CASSLVGENTEAFF
TGTGCCAGCAGCTTGGTAGGGGAGAACACTGAAGCTTTCTTT
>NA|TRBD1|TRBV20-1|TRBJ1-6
CSARTGEAYNSPLHF
TGCAGTGCCCGGACAGGGGAAGCCTATAATTCACCCCTCCACTTT
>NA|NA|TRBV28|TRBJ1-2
CASSTSLANYGYTF
TGTGCCAGCAGTACCTCCCTCGCTAACTATGGCTACACCTTC
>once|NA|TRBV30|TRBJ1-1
CAWSAQGGRVTEAFF
TGTGCCTGGAGTGCTCAGGGAGGGAGGGTGACTGAAGCTTTCTTT
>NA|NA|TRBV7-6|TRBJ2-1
CASSFELDNEQFF
TGTGCCAGCAGCTTTGAACTTGACAATGAGCAGTTCTTC
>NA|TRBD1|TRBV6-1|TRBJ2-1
CASSAPSGTGGSNEQFF
TGTGCCAGCAGCGCCCCCTCCGGGACAGGGGGCTCCAATGAGCAGTTCTTC
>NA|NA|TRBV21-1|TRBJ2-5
CVSSPGTSGNQETQYF
TGTGTCAGCAGCCCTGGGACTAGCGGTAACCAAGAGACCCAGTACTTC
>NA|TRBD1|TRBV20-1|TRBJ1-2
CSATAQTGGIYGYTF
TGCAGTGCTACCGCCCAAACAGGGGGGATCTATGGCTACACCTTC
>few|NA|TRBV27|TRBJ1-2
CASSLRGTRDYLSTYGYTF
TGTGCCAGCAGTTTACGGGGGACGAGGGACTACCTCTCGACCTATGGCTACACCTTC
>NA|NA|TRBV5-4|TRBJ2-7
CASSLTRDTYEQYF
TGTGCCAGCAGCTTAACCAGAGACACCTACGAGCAGTACTTC
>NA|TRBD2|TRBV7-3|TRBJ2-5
CASSLGPRGRGAQETQYF
TGTGCCAGCAGCTTAGGGCCCCGGGGGCGGGGGGCCCAAGAGACCCAGTACTTC
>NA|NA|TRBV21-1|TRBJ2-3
CASTPRGDTQYF
TGTGCCAGCACCCCCAGGGGAGATACGCAGTATTTT
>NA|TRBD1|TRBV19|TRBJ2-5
CASSINRGETQYF
TGTGCCAGTAGTATTAACAGGGGCGAGACCCAGTACTTC
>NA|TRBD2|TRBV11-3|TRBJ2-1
CASSLYILAGGPGHEQFF
TGTGCCAGCAGCTTATACATCCTAGCGGGAGGGCCGGGCCATGAGCAGTTCTTC
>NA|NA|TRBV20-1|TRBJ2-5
CSAKGGSLETQYF
TGCAGTGCTAAGGGGGGGTCTTTGGAGACCCAGTACTTC
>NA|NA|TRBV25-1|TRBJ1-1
CASSDLRVGGEAFF
TGTGCCAGCAGTGATCTCCGCGTGGGGGGTGAAGCTTTCTTT
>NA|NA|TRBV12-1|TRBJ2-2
CASSVRDREWELFF
TGTGCCAGCAGCGTCCGGGACAGGGAGTGGGAGCTGTTTTTT
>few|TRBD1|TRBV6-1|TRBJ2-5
CASDRGQETQYF
TGTGCCAGCGACAGGGGACAAGAGACCCAGTACTTC
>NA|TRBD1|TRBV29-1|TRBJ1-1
CSGRQGHTEAFF
TGCAGCGGAAGACAGGGACACACTGAAGCTTTCTTT
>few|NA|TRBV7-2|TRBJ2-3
CASSPRTPTGTDTQYF
TGTGCCAGCAGCCCACGAACCCCAACGGGGACAGATACGCAGTATTTT
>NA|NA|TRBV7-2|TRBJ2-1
CASSSLVDEQFF
TGTGCCAGCAGCTCCCTTGTCGATGAGCAGTTCTTC
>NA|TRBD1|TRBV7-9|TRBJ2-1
CATEGQTSYNEQFF
TGTGCCACAGAGGGACAGACCTCCTACAATGAGCAGTTCTTC
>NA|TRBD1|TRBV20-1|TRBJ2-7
CSARGDREYEQYF
TGCAGTGCTAGAGGGGACAGGGAGTACGAGCAGTACTTC
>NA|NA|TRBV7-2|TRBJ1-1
CASSLFLVRDTEAFF
TGTGCCAGCAGCTTGTTTCTGGTTCGCGACACTGAAGCTTTCTTT
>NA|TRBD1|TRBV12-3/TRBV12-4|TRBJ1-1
CASSLFDRDQAFF
TGTGCCAGCAGTTTATTCGACAGGGACCAAGCTTTCTTT
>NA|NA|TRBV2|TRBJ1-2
CASSMEGLDYGYTF
TGTGCCAGCAGTATGGAGGGATTAGACTATGGCTACACCTTC
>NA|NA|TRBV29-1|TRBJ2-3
CSVGTRGTDTQYF
TGCAGCGTTGGAACCAGGGGCACAGATACGCAGTATTTT
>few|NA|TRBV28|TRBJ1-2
CASSLGVPYGYTF
TGTGCCAGCAGTTTGGGGGTACCCTATGGCTACACCTTC
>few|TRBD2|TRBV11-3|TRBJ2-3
CATGERGNLGTDTQYF
TGTGCCACCGGGGAGCGGGGGAACCTCGGCACAGATACGCAGTATTTT
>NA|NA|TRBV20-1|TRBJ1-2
CSARSGVVYGYTF
TGCAGTGCTAGATCAGGGGTCGTCTATGGCTACACCTTC
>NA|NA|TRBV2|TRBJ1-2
CASSPRVGYTF
TGTGCCAGCAGTCCCAGGGTGGGCTACACCTTC
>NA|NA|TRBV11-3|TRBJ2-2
CASSLRVAGELFF
TGTGCCAGCAGTTTACGGGTTGCCGGGGAGCTGTTTTTT
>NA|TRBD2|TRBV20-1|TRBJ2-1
CSAEKGLAASYNEQFF
TGCAGTGCTGAGAAAGGACTAGCGGCCAGCTACAATGAGCAGTTCTTC
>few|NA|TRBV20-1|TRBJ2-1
CSASSVGVSDEQFF
TGCAGTGCTAGCAGCGTGGGGGTCAGCGATGAGCAGTTCTTC
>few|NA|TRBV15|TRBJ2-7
CATSRDRGIPSSYEQYF
TGTGCCACCAGCAGAGACCGGGGGATCCCTAGCTCCTACGAGCAGTACTTC